One and the same sample provided the 17 T cell receptor beta chains below, sequenced in a study of blood T cells in healthy people across ages. Through a sample-barcoded 5' primer and a J-beta primer mix, a second PCR was run for roughly 7 to 12 cycles. TCRdb reprocessed the 5' RACE reads with MiXCR, giving one entry per CDR3 protein. The sample carries 1.8 million or so distinct CDR3 sequences, 30% to 40% recorded once. Sequenced input: blood. The receptors were gathered from a human donor in good health.

This clonotype was counted between two and nine times. The chain employs TRBV28 and TRBJ2-7, with TRBD1 identical over 8 bases. This CDR3 is built from 14 residues. The ends lost 4 bases at V and 5 bases at J; junction bases unmatched: 7. The germline CDR1 and CDR2 sequences are MDHEN and SYDVKM. CDR3 amino acids: CASSSPGQEHEQYF. CDR3 nucleotides: TGTGCCAGCAGTTCACCGGGACAGGAACACGAGCAGTACTTC.

The chain carries TRBV7-2 and TRBJ2-7; TRBD2 aligns across 10 bases. J gave up 6 bases and V 1 base, and 6 bases lay outside the gene matches. CDR3 length: 15 residues. The germline gives CDR1 SGHTA, CDR2 FQGNSA. The CDR3 reads CASSLDPSGGPEQYF. CDR3 bases: TGTGCCAGCAGCTTAGATCCTAGCGGGGGCCCCGAGCAGTACTTC.

This chain connects TRBV2 to TRBJ2-5; D is undetermined. Trimming left V 7 bases short and J 1 base short, with 7 bases between. Germline CDR1 reads SNHLY; CDR2 reads FYNNEI. The CDR3 has 12 amino acids. The CDR3 region has the DNA TGTGCCAGCACCTGGGGCCAAGAGACCCAGTACTTC. Its protein product is CASTWGQETQYF.

The chain carries TRBV12-3 or TRBV12-4 and TRBJ1-3, with unresolved D. The CDR3 has 12 residues. The V end was cut by 3 bases, the J end by 8 bases, with 8 bases between. The CDR3 DNA sequence: TGTGCCAGCAGTTTTCACGGGGACACCATATATTTT. Translation gives CASSFHGDTIYF.

The chain combines TRBV12-3 or TRBV12-4 with TRBJ2-5; TRBD1 or TRBD2 may be the D gene (5 bases each). The CDR3 length is 18 residues. Trimming removed 3 bases from V and 3 bases from J, with 23 bases in between. The CDR3 is CASSFRLEAGTQKETQYF. CDR3 coding DNA: TGTGCCAGCAGTTTCCGGCTGGAAGCCGGGACCCAAAAAGAGACCCAGTACTTC.

The V call is TRBV10-3, the J call TRBJ1-2; TRBD1 matches 9 bases. V trimming: 6 bases; J trimming: 7 bases; junction bases outside the gene matches: 12. CDR1 ENHRY and CDR2 SYGVKD come from the germline V gene. This CDR3 is 15 amino acids long. The CDR3 DNA follows: TGTGCCATCAGGTCCGCCCGGGACAGGGCGGGTGGCTACACCTTC. Its translation: CAIRSARDRAGGYTF.

A single count supports this clonotype. The chain combines TRBV2 with TRBJ2-7; D not resolved. There are 13 residues in the CDR3. From germline, CDR1 is SNHLY and CDR2 FYNNEI. Trimming cost V 8 bases and J 7 bases, with 18 bases left between them. CDR3: CASVASPMREQYF. As DNA, the CDR3 is TGTGCCAGCGTAGCATCCCCTATGAGGGAGCAGTACTTC. Full variable domain (rest looked up from reference TRBV2 and TRBJ2-7): EPEVTQTPSHQVTQMGQEVILRCVPISNHLYFYWYRQILGQKVEFLVSFYNNEISEKSEIFDDQFSVERPDGSNFTLKIRSTKLEDSAMYFCASVASPMREQYFGPGTRLTVT.

The V and J genes are TRBV6-6 and TRBJ2-7, with 9 bases that match TRBD1. Germline trimming cut 5 bases from V and 2 bases from J; bases unmatched to any gene: 7. The CDR3 spans 15 residues. Germline CDR1 MNHNY, CDR2 SVGAGI (reference sequence). CDR3 sequence reads: CASSGGTGITYEQYF. The CDR3 nucleotides read TGTGCCAGCAGTGGCGGGACAGGGATAACCTACGAGCAGTACTTC.

The DNA of the CDR3 is TGTGCCTCCACAAACAGGGATAGCAATCAGCCCCAGCATTTT. Translating gives CASTNRDSNQPQHF. This chain links TRBV6-2 or TRBV6-3 with TRBJ1-5; a weak D match, TRBD1 (6 bases). The CDR3 runs 14 residues. Germline V gene data show CDR1 as MNHEY and CDR2 as SVGEGT. Trimming stripped 11 bases from V and 0 bases from J, with 14 bases between.

There are a few counts of this clonotype. V gene TRBV5-1 combines with J gene TRBJ1-1, with D unclear. V dropped 0 bases and J dropped 6 bases, with 9 bases sitting between them. CDR3 length: 13 amino acids. Germline values: CDR1 SGHRS, CDR2 YFSETQ. The CDR3 loop is CASSLENGSEAFF. CDR3 coding DNA: TGCGCCAGCAGCTTGGAAAACGGCTCTGAAGCTTTCTTT. Full variable domain (rest looked up from reference TRBV5-1 and TRBJ1-1): KAGVTQTPRYLIKTRGQQVTLSCSPISGHRSVSWYQQTPGQGLQFLFEYFSETQRNKGNFPGRFSGRQFSNSRSEMNVSTLELGDSALYLCASSLENGSEAFFGQGTRLTVV.

The chain uses TRBV29-1 and TRBJ2-6; D is ambiguous. Trimming left V 5 bases short and J 0 bases short, with 11 bases between. Germline loops: CDR1 SQVTM, CDR2 ANQGSEA. The CDR3 spans 15 residues. The chain's CDR3 is CSVHMALSGANVLTF. CDR3 coding DNA: TGCAGCGTTCACATGGCCCTCTCTGGGGCCAACGTCCTGACTTTC.

This clonotype has more than one count but fewer than ten. The rearrangement links TRBV7-2 to TRBJ1-2; 9 positions match TRBD1. In germline, CDR1 is SGHTA, CDR2 FQGNSA. V was pared by 1 base and J by 7 bases, with 10 bases of the junction left unmatched. The CDR3 contains 16 residues. CDR3 loop: CASSLGVPGQGIGYTF. In DNA form, the CDR3 reads TGTGCCAGCAGCTTAGGGGTTCCGGGACAGGGTATTGGCTACACCTTC.

This chain links TRBV7-2 with TRBJ2-7; perhaps TRBD2 as D (5 bases). Trimming took 6 bases from V and 6 from J, leaving 18 bases between them. This CDR3 has 14 residues. Germline-derived CDR1 and CDR2 are SGHTA and FQGNSA. Here the CDR3 reads CASRLGRLGGEQYF. The CDR3 nucleotides read TGTGCCAGCAGACTGGGCCGTCTCGGAGGCGAGCAGTACTTC.

As DNA, the CDR3 is TGTGCCAGCAGCTTAGCCTGGGACTACAAAGAGACCCAGTACTTC. Encoded protein: CASSLAWDYKETQYF. This chain connects TRBV7-2 to TRBJ2-5; TRBD2 matches 7 bases. J was trimmed by 3 bases and V by 0 bases; bases with no gene match: 4. Germline V gives CDR1 SGHTA, CDR2 FQGNSA. The CDR3 length is 15 residues.

Only a few counts were recorded for this clonotype. The V and J genes are TRBV9 and TRBJ2-7; TRBD2 matches 14 bases. The length of the CDR3 is 15 residues. After removal of 3 bases from V and 5 bases from J, the junction contained 4 bases not matched to a gene. Germline values: CDR1 SGDLS, CDR2 YYNGEE. CDR3 sequence (DNA): TGTGCCAGCAGCGCGACTAGCGGGGGGGCGGACGAGCAGTACTTC. This encodes CASSATSGGADEQYF. The whole variable domain, remainder taken from reference TRBV9 and TRBJ2-7, is DSGVTQTPKHLITATGQRVTLRCSPRSGDLSVYWYQQSLDQGLQFLIQYYNGEERAKGNILERFSAQQFPDLHSELNLSSLELGDSALYFCASSATSGGADEQYFGPGTRLTVT.

This clonotype was picked up a small number of times. This chain uses TRBV7-2 with TRBJ2-7; D is ambiguous. CDR3 length: 16 residues. In germline, CDR1 is SGHTA, CDR2 FQGNSA. The V end was cut by 2 bases, the J end by 3 bases, with 17 bases between. CDR3 in amino acids: CASSLMLLQNYYEQYF. CDR3 in DNA: TGTGCCAGCAGCTTAATGTTGCTCCAAAACTACTACGAGCAGTACTTC.

Turning to this clonotype: A much larger clone sits a single nucleotide away, making a read error possible. The CDR3 here is CSARISPGANVLTF. CDR3 DNA: TGCAGTGCTAGAATCAGCCCTGGGGCCAACGTCCTGACTTTC. V and J are TRBV20-1 and TRBJ2-6; no clear D gene. The CDR3 spans 14 residues. V lost 2 bases to trimming and J lost 2 bases, with 7 bases between them. The germline CDR1 and CDR2 sequences are DFQATT and SNEGSKA (reference sequence).